The present T cell receptor beta chain was sequenced within a study of radiotherapy plus CTLA-4 blockade in lung cancer. Produced via immunoSEQ multiplex PCR; TCRdb's table is partial and in-frame only. The data show 30,000 to 50,000 clones, 79% seen once. The V end lost 2 bases, the J end lost 5 bases, and 8 bases lay between the germline ends. The CDR3 has 13 residues. Per the germline V gene, CDR1 is LGHNT and CDR2 is FRNRAP. This TCR derives from a human donor with non-small cell lung cancer that progressed on radiotherapy plus ipilimumab. Sample: peripheral blood, taken from a patient treated with radiotherapy plus ipilimumab. V gene TRBV12-5 combines with J gene TRBJ2-3, with D tentatively TRBD1 (6 bases). The CDR3 region is CASGLPGVDTQYF. CDR3 nucleotides: TGTGCTAGTGGTTTGCCAGGGGTAGATACGCAGTATTTT.